The clone carrying this T cell receptor beta chain was seen many times. Antigen unknown. After removal of 6 bases from V and 7 bases from J, the junction contained 11 bases not matched to a gene. This CDR3 has 13 residues. Germline values: CDR1 DFQATT, CDR2 SNEGSKA (reference sequence). The data are from a study of CD8 T cells in ankylosing spondylitis. Via MiXCR, TCRdb re-called the 5' RACE reads, giving one row per CDR3 protein. The table has fewer than 550,000 distinct CDR3 sequences, under 5.5% seen once; the top ten hold roughly 3.5%. Notes on the study in general: Apparently characteristic of ankylosing spondylitis blood was a TCR beta motif (under ten highly homologous variants).

Sequencing was done on a sample of blood, either unsorted or a sorted T cell fraction (not recorded which). The chain uses TRBV20-1 and TRBJ1-2, with 7 nucleotides matching TRBD1. This TCR was recovered from a male donor with ankylosing spondylitis. This CDR3 is CSAQTQGIGGYTF. For the CDR3, the DNA is TGCAGTGCGCAAACACAGGGGATAGGTGGCTACACCTTC.